This TCR beta chain came from a study of control samples from healthy donors and cancer patients. V lost 4 bases and J 3 bases, leaving 16 bases between the germline ends. The CDR3 spans 15 residues. Germline V lookup: CDR1 MGHRA, CDR2 YSYEKL. Clones were read by immunoSEQ multiplex PCR, and TCRdb kept only the in-frame ones, dropping some. The profile covers 90,000 or so clones, with around nine tenths appearing a single time and roughly 7.6% taken by the ten largest. This clone has a single count. This chain joins TRBV4-1 and TRBJ2-7; possibly TRBD2 for D (6 bases). This clonotype originated in an older woman in good health. The sequenced material came from blood. CDR3: CASSRVGRNDYEQYF. Written as DNA, the CDR3 is TGCGCCAGCAGCCGGGTTGGGAGGAACGACTACGAGCAGTACTTC.